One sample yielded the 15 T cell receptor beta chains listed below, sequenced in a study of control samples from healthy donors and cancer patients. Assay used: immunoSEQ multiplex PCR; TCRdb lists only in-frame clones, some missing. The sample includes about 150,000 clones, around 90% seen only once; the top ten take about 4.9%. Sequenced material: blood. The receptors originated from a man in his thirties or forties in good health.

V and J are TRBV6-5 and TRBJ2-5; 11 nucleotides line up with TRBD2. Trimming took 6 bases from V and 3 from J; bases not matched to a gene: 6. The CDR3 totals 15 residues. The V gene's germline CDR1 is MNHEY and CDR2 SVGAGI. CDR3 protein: CASRDYSGGEETQYF. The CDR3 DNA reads TGTGCCAGCAGAGATTATAGCGGGGGGGAAGAGACCCAGTACTTC.

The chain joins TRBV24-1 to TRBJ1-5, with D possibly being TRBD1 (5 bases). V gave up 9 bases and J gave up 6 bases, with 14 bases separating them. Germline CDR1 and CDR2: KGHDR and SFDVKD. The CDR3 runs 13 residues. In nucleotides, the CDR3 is TGTGCCACCGGAGGGACGTTAACTCAGCCCCAGCATTTT. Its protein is CATGGTLTQPQHF.

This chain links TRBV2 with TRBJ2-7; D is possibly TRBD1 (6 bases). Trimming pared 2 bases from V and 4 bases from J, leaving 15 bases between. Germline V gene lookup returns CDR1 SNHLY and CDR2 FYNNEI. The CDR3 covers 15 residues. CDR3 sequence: CASSESSAGEYEQYF. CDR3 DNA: TGTGCCAGCAGTGAAAGTTCGGCAGGGGAATACGAGCAGTACTTC.

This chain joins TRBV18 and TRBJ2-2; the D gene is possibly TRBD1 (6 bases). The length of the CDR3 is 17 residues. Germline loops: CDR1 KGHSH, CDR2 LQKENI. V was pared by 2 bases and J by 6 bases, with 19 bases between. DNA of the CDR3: TGTGCCAGCTCACCAACAGGGTACCGGATCACGGCCGGGGAGCTGTTTTTT. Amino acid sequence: CASSPTGYRITAGELFF. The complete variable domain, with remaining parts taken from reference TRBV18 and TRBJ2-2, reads NAGVMQNPRHLVRRRGQEARLRCSPMKGHSHVYWYRQLPEEGLKFMVYLQKENIIDESGMPKERFSAEFPKEGPSILRIQQVVRGDSAAYFCASSPTGYRITAGELFFGEGSRLTVL.

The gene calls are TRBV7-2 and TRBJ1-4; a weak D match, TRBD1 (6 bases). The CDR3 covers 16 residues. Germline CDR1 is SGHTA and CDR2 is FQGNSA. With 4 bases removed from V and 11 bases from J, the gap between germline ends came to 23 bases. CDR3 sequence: CASSSAGAGPSGKLFF. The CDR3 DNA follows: TGTGCCAGCAGCTCAGCAGGGGCAGGGCCCTCAGGGAAACTGTTTTTT.

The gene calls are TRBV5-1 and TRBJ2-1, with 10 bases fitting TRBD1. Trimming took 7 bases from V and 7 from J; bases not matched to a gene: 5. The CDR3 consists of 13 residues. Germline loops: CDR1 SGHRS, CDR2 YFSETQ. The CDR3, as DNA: TGCGCCAGCGGCCGGGACAGGGGTAATGAGCAGTTCTTC. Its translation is CASGRDRGNEQFF.

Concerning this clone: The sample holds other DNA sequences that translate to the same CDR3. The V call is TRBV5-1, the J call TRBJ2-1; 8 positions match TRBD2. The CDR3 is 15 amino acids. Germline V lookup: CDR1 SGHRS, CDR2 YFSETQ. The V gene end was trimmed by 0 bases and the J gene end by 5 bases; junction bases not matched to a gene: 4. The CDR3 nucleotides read TGCGCCAGCAGCTTGGGGCTAGCGGGTAACAATGAGCAGTTCTTC. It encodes CASSLGLAGNNEQFF.

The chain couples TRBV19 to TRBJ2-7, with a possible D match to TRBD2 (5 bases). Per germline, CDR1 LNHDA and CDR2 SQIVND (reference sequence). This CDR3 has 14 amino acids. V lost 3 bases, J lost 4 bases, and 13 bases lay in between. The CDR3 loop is CASSIGVVGYEQYF. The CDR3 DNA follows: TGTGCCAGTAGTATCGGGGTAGTAGGATACGAGCAGTACTTC.

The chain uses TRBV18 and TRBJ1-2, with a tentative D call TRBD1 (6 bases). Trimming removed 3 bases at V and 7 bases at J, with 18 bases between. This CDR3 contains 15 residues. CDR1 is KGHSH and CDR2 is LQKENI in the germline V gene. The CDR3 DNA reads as TGTGCCAGCTCACCGATGAGCGGGGGCGCTATTGGCTACACCTTC. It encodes CASSPMSGGAIGYTF.

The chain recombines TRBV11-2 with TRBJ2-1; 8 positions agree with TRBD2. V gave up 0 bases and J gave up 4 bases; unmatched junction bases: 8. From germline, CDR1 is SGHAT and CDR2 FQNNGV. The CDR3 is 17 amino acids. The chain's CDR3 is CASSLEGAGVSYNEQFF. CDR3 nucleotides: TGTGCCAGCAGCTTAGAAGGAGCGGGAGTATCTTACAATGAGCAGTTCTTC. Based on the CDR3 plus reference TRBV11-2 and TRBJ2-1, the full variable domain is EAGVAQSPRYKIIEKRQSVAFWCNPISGHATLYWYQQILGQGPKLLIQFQNNGVVDDSQLPKDRFSAERLKGVDSTLKIQPAKLEDSAVYLCASSLEGAGVSYNEQFFGPGTRLTVL.

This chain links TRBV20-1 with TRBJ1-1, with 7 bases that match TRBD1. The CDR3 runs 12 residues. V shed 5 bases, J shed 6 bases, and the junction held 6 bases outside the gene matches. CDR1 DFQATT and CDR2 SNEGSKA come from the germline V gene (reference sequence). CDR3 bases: TGCAGTGCTGGTGACAGGGAGGCTGAAGCTTTCTTT. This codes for CSAGDREAEAFF.

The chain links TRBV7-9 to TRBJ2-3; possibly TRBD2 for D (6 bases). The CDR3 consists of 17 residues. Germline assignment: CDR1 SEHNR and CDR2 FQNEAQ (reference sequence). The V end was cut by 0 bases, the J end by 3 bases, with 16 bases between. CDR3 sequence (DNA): TGTGCCAGCAGCTTAGCGGGAGGCACCGATCCGACAGATACGCAGTATTTT. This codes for CASSLAGGTDPTDTQYF. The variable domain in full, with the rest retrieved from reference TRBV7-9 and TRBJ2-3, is DTGVSQNPRHKITKRGQNVTFRCDPISEHNRLYWYRQTLGQGPEFLTYFQNEAQLEKSRLLSDRFSAERPKGSFSTLEIQRTEQGDSAMYLCASSLAGGTDPTDTQYFGPGTRLTVL.

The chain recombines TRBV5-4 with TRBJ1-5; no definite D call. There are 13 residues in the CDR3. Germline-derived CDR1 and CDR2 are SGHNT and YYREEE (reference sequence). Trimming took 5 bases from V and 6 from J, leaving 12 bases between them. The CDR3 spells CASSRHGFQPQHF. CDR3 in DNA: TGTGCCAGCAGTAGGCATGGCTTTCAGCCCCAGCATTTT. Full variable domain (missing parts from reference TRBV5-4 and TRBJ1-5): ETGVTQSPTHLIKTRGQQVTLRCSSQSGHNTVSWYQQALGQGPQFIFQYYREEENGRGNFPPRFSGLQFPNYSSELNVNALELDDSALYLCASSRHGFQPQHFGDGTRLSIL.

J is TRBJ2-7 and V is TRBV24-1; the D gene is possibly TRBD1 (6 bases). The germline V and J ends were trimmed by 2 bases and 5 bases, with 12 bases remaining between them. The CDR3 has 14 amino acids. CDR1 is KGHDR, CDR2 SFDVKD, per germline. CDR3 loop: CATSDYTGLNEQYF. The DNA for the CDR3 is TGTGCCACCAGTGATTACACAGGGCTCAACGAGCAGTACTTC.

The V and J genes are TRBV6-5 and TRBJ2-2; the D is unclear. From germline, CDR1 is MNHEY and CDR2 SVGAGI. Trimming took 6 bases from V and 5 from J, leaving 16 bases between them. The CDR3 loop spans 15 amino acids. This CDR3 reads CASRADGLRTGELFF. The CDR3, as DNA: TGTGCCAGCAGAGCTGACGGCCTGAGGACCGGGGAGCTGTTTTTT.